Shown below are 31 T cell receptor beta chains from a single sample sequenced in a study of blood T cell repertoires in COVID-19. The protocol was immunoSEQ multiplex PCR, while the TCRdb copy is restricted to in-frame clones and leaves out a portion. The sample comprises some 410,000 clones, around nine tenths of which are singletons, and about 0.89% rests with the top ten. The sequenced material came from PBMCs or T cells enriched from blood (not recorded which). The source is a woman in her 30s with acute COVID-19.

This clone has just a few counts. The J gene is TRBJ1-5, the V gene TRBV6-2 or TRBV6-3; D is perhaps TRBD1 (5 bases). Per germline, CDR1 MNHEY and CDR2 SVGEGT. V was cut by 2 bases and J by 5 bases, with 10 bases left in between. This CDR3 region has 14 residues. CDR3 DNA sequence: TGTGCCAGCAGTTACGGGGCGGATTATCAGCCCCAGCATTTT. It codes for CASSYGADYQPQHF.

The chain combines TRBV30 with TRBJ1-5; D gene unclear. V gave up 0 bases and J gave up 3 bases, with 9 bases separating them. This CDR3 comprises 14 residues. CDR1 and CDR2 from the germline V gene are GTSNPN and SVGIG (reference sequence). Written as DNA, the CDR3 is TGTGCCTGGAGTGTACGGGGAGACAATCAGCCCCAGCATTTT. Translation: CAWSVRGDNQPQHF.

This chain joins TRBV9 and TRBJ1-2, with 11 bases matching TRBD1. The germline gives CDR1 SGDLS, CDR2 YYNGEE. The CDR3 spans 16 residues. V was clipped by 4 bases and J by 4 bases; unmatched bases: 9. In DNA, the CDR3 is TGTGCCAGCAGCCATGGCCGGGACAGGGGGTTCTATGGCTACACCTTC. This translates into CASSHGRDRGFYGYTF.

V usage is TRBV7-7 and J usage is TRBJ1-1, with D perhaps TRBD1 (5 bases). This CDR3 is 13 amino acids long. Trimming pared 5 bases from V and 0 bases from J, leaving 7 bases between. Germline V CDR1 and CDR2: SSHAT, FNYEAQ (reference sequence). The CDR3 sequence: CASSDSLNTEAFF. The CDR3 DNA reads TGTGCCAGCAGCGACAGCTTGAACACTGAAGCTTTCTTT.

The CDR3 nucleotides are TGTGCCAGCAAAAGAGACAGTAATAGCAATCAGCCCCAGCATTTT. It yields the protein CASKRDSNSNQPQHF. The V and J genes are TRBV2 and TRBJ1-5, with D perhaps matching TRBD1 (5 bases). The CDR3 covers 15 residues. With 7 bases removed from V and 0 bases from J, the gap between germline ends came to 13 bases. Germline values: CDR1 SNHLY, CDR2 FYNNEI.

The gene calls are TRBV5-1 and TRBJ1-2; 8 nucleotides line up with TRBD1. Germline lookup yields CDR1 SGHRS and CDR2 YFSETQ. The CDR3 extends over 15 amino acids. The ends lost 4 bases at V and 5 bases at J; junction bases unmatched: 10. This chain's CDR3 is CASSGQGGRSYGYTF. CDR3 DNA: TGCGCCAGCAGCGGACAGGGTGGTCGTAGTTATGGCTACACCTTC. The full variable domain, its missing parts supplied by reference TRBV5-1 and TRBJ1-2, is KAGVTQTPRYLIKTRGQQVTLSCSPISGHRSVSWYQQTPGQGLQFLFEYFSETQRNKGNFPGRFSGRQFSNSRSEMNVSTLELGDSALYLCASSGQGGRSYGYTFGSGTRLTVV.

This chain connects TRBV4-3 to TRBJ1-5; D might be TRBD1 (6 bases). The germline V and J ends were trimmed by 0 bases and 4 bases, with 13 bases remaining between them. The CDR3 totals 16 residues. CDR1 is LGHNA, CDR2 YSLEER, per germline. The CDR3 coding sequence is TGCGCCAGCAGCCAAGATCTCCGCAGGGGAAATCAGCCCCAGCATTTT. Amino acid sequence: CASSQDLRRGNQPQHF.

On this clone itself: An end of the junction does not agree with germline; a read error may underlie this. V gene TRBV20-1 combines with J gene TRBJ1-1; no reliable D call. Germline-derived CDR1 and CDR2 are DFQATT and SNEGSKA (reference sequence). There are 10 residues in the CDR3. The CDR3 loop reads CSASRSGTHF. The CDR3 DNA reads TGCAGTGCTAGTAGGTCAGGAACCCACTTT.

The chain carries TRBV30 and TRBJ2-3, with D hard to call. This CDR3 is built from 12 residues. CDR1 and CDR2 (germline): GTSNPN, SVGIG (reference sequence). V shed 5 bases and J shed 2 bases, with 8 bases lying between them. CDR3 region: CAWAHNTDTQYF. Here the CDR3 DNA reads TGTGCCTGGGCACATAACACAGATACGCAGTATTTT. Variable domain in full (rest from reference TRBV30 and TRBJ2-3): SQTIHQWPATLVQPVGSPLSLECTVEGTSNPNLYWYRQAAGRGLQLLFYSVGIGQISSEVPQNLSASRPQDRQFILSSKKLLLSDSGFYLCAWAHNTDTQYFGPGTRLTVL.

The chain has TRBV13 and TRBJ2-7; 7 nucleotides align to TRBD1. The CDR3 is 15 amino acids. Trimming removed 0 bases from V and 6 bases from J; junction bases left unmatched: 8. CDR1 PRHDT and CDR2 FYEKMQ come from the germline V gene (reference sequence). CDR3 sequence (DNA): TGTGCCAGCAGCTTAGGCCAGGGGGTTTTAGTCGAGCAGTACTTC. This codes for CASSLGQGVLVEQYF.

The chain combines TRBV5-1 with TRBJ1-2, with 7 positions matching TRBD1. V trimming: 2 bases; J trimming: 5 bases; junction bases outside the gene matches: 12. Germline values: CDR1 SGHRS, CDR2 YFSETQ. The CDR3 loop spans 16 amino acids. The DNA of the CDR3 is TGCGCCAGCAGCTTCAAGACAGGGATTTCCCCTTATGGCTACACCTTC. Translated: CASSFKTGISPYGYTF.

V usage is TRBV4-1 and J usage is TRBJ1-6; D is perhaps TRBD1 (6 bases). This CDR3 contains 15 residues. Germline values: CDR1 MGHRA, CDR2 YSYEKL. Between the trimmed V and J ends, which lost 0 bases and 7 bases, there was a span of 10 bases. DNA for the CDR3: TGCGCCAGCAGCCAAGAGAGGGGGAGAAATTCACCCCTCCACTTT. This encodes CASSQERGRNSPLHF.

The V gene is TRBV3-1 (or the pseudogene TRBV3-2), the J gene TRBJ2-7, with 10 bases aligning to TRBD1. CDR3 length: 14 residues. With V trimmed by 4 bases and J by 5 bases, 5 bases remained unmatched. The germline CDR1 and CDR2 sequences are LGHDT and YNNKEL (reference sequence). The CDR3 here is CASSLWDRGHEQYF. The CDR3 DNA follows: TGTGCCAGCAGCCTGTGGGACAGGGGTCACGAGCAGTACTTC.

The table lists this clone with a count of one. The J gene is TRBJ2-1, the V gene TRBV5-1; maybe TRBD2 (6 bases). This CDR3 comprises 13 residues. Germline CDR1 and CDR2: SGHRS and YFSETQ. Trimming took off 4 bases at V and 3 bases at J, with 8 bases between the two ends. The CDR3 bases are TGCGCCAGCAGCCAGGGACTCTACAATGAGCAGTTCTTC. Encoded protein: CASSQGLYNEQFF. Full variable domain (remainder filled in from reference TRBV5-1 and TRBJ2-1): KAGVTQTPRYLIKTRGQQVTLSCSPISGHRSVSWYQQTPGQGLQFLFEYFSETQRNKGNFPGRFSGRQFSNSRSEMNVSTLELGDSALYLCASSQGLYNEQFFGPGTRLTVL.

The chain links TRBV2 to TRBJ1-2; 9 bases align to TRBD1. CDR1 SNHLY and CDR2 FYNNEI come from the germline V gene. This CDR3 region has 16 residues. Trimming removed 5 bases from V and 0 bases from J; junction bases left unmatched: 7. CDR3 amino acids: CASSRQGVLANYGYTF. Here the CDR3 DNA reads TGTGCCAGCAGTCGACAGGGGGTCTTAGCTAACTATGGCTACACCTTC.

V and J are TRBV6-5 and TRBJ2-3, with a possible D match to TRBD1 (6 bases). The CDR3 is made up of 14 amino acids. Trimming took off 7 bases at V and 2 bases at J, with 13 bases between the two ends. Per the germline V gene, CDR1 is MNHEY and CDR2 is SVGAGI. The CDR3 DNA follows: TGTGCCAGCAAGCCGGGACAACCCACAGATACGCAGTATTTT. The encoded protein is CASKPGQPTDTQYF.

This clone was picked up a small number of times. This chain connects TRBV7-2 to TRBJ2-7, with D possibly being TRBD1 (7 bases). V gave up 2 bases and J gave up 9 bases, with 20 bases separating them. Germline lookup yields CDR1 SGHTA and CDR2 FQGNSA. This CDR3 has 15 residues. This CDR3 reads CASSLPSTGRPGQYF. CDR3 nucleotide sequence: TGTGCCAGCAGCTTACCTTCGACAGGGAGGCCGGGGCAGTACTTC.

The genes are TRBV10-2 and TRBJ1-1; no clear D gene. The length of the CDR3 is 12 residues. CDR1 and CDR2 from the germline V gene are WSHSY and SAAADI. The V and J ends lost 4 bases and 5 bases respectively, with 8 bases between them. The chain's CDR3 is CASSVSGTEAFF. The CDR3 DNA follows: TGCGCCAGCAGTGTCTCGGGGACTGAAGCTTTCTTT.

This clone was picked up a small number of times. The rearrangement joins TRBV18 to TRBJ2-5; maybe TRBD2 (5 bases). Germline loops: CDR1 KGHSH, CDR2 LQKENI. The CDR3 has 16 residues. V was clipped by 3 bases and J by 4 bases, with 18 bases between them. CDR3 loop: CASSPSLGREGETQYF. CDR3 coding DNA: TGTGCCAGCTCACCGTCGCTAGGGCGCGAGGGAGAGACCCAGTACTTC.

The rearrangement links TRBV9 to TRBJ2-3; maybe TRBD2 (5 bases). V dropped 5 bases and J dropped 4 bases, with 11 bases sitting between them. CDR3 length: 13 residues. Per the germline V gene, CDR1 is SGDLS and CDR2 is YYNGEE. The CDR3 nucleotides are TGTGCCAGCAGGAGATTGGGAGCAGATACGCAGTATTTT. Translated: CASRRLGADTQYF.

V and J are TRBV5-8 and TRBJ1-6; weak D call: TRBD1 (6 bases). Trimming removed 1 base from V and 6 bases from J, with 8 bases in between. The germline V gene encodes CDR1 SGHTS and CDR2 YDEGEE. CDR3 length equals 14 residues. The CDR3 region has the DNA TGTGCCAGCAGCTTGCGAGGGGGTAATTCACCCCTCCACTTT. It codes for CASSLRGGNSPLHF.

The DNA of the CDR3 is TGTGCCAGCAGTTTAGGGACAGGGAATTATGGCTACACCTTC. Amino acid sequence: CASSLGTGNYGYTF. V and J are TRBV27 and TRBJ1-2; TRBD1 matches 9 bases. This CDR3 is built from 14 residues. CDR1 MNHEY and CDR2 SMNVEV come from the germline V gene (reference sequence). With 2 bases clipped from V and 5 bases from J, the junction kept 3 bases outside the gene matches.

The CDR3 coding sequence is TGTGCCATCAGTGAGTCAAACAGCTACGAGCAGTACTTC. Amino acids: CAISESNSYEQYF. The chain recombines TRBV10-3 with TRBJ2-7; D gene unclear. This CDR3 contains 13 residues. Per germline, CDR1 ENHRY and CDR2 SYGVKD. V lost 0 bases and J 3 bases, leaving 6 bases between the germline ends.

This clone was detected only a few times. The chain is built from TRBV6-5 and TRBJ2-1, with 8 positions matching TRBD2. The CDR3 spans 11 residues. The V gene's germline CDR1 is MNHEY and CDR2 SVGAGI. The J segment lost 12 bases and the V segment lost 6 bases, leaving 4 bases of the junction unmatched. Written as DNA, the CDR3 is TGTGCCAGCAGAGTAGCGGGGTGGCAGTTCTTC. Protein product: CASRVAGWQFF.

This chain joins TRBV24-1 and TRBJ1-2, with D possibly matching TRBD1 (6 bases). Trimming left V 0 bases short and J 4 bases short, with 8 bases between. The CDR3 covers 14 residues. CDR1 and CDR2 from the germline V gene are KGHDR and SFDVKD. The CDR3 DNA sequence: TGTGCCACCAGTGATTTGGACAGGCTCTATGGCTACACCTTC. It translates to CATSDLDRLYGYTF.

The gene calls are TRBV11-3 and TRBJ2-7; a possible D gene is TRBD1 (5 bases). V shed 5 bases and J shed 3 bases, with 11 bases lying between them. CDR1 and CDR2 (germline): SGHNT, YENEEA. The CDR3 covers 13 residues. CDR3 DNA: TGTGCCAGCAGCCTCTGGGGCCACTACGAGCAGTACTTC. It translates to CASSLWGHYEQYF.

The V and J genes are TRBV4-1 and TRBJ2-7; 9 bases line up with TRBD2. Per the germline V gene, CDR1 is MGHRA and CDR2 is YSYEKL. The CDR3 spans 15 residues. V lost 1 base and J lost 5; bases outside the gene matches: 6. The CDR3 DNA sequence: TGCGCCAGCAGCCAAGTATTTAGCGGGGGCGACGAGCAGTACTTC. Translation: CASSQVFSGGDEQYF.

This rearrangement joins TRBV18 to TRBJ2-5; a possible D gene is TRBD1 (5 bases). Per germline, CDR1 KGHSH and CDR2 LQKENI. The CDR3 loop spans 14 amino acids. Trimming left V 1 base short and J 1 base short, with 7 bases between. The CDR3 spells CASSPLQGQETQYF. CDR3 sequence (DNA): TGTGCCAGCTCACCACTTCAGGGCCAAGAGACCCAGTACTTC.

The chain carries TRBV7-6 and TRBJ2-1; 13 bases fit TRBD2. V was clipped by 5 bases and J by 8 bases; unmatched bases: 9. The germline V gene encodes CDR1 SGHVS and CDR2 FNYEAQ. The CDR3 extends over 16 amino acids. The CDR3 region is CASSPTTSGGADEQFF. The DNA for the CDR3 is TGTGCCAGCAGCCCAACCACTAGCGGGGGGGCGGATGAGCAGTTCTTC.

The V call is TRBV24-1, the J call TRBJ1-2; D perhaps matches TRBD1 (6 bases). CDR1 is KGHDR, CDR2 SFDVKD, per germline. V lost 3 bases to trimming and J lost 8 bases, with 6 bases between them. CDR3 length: 11 residues. CDR3 loop: CATSDGQGYTF. DNA for the CDR3: TGTGCCACCAGTGATGGACAGGGCTACACCTTC.

The genes are TRBV5-6 and TRBJ2-1; 7 nucleotides align to TRBD1. The CDR3 runs to 13 residues. J was trimmed by 6 bases and V by 4 bases; bases with no gene match: 4. The V gene's germline CDR1 is SGHDT and CDR2 YYEEEE. CDR3 amino acids: CASSRAGGNEQFF. As DNA, the CDR3 is TGTGCCAGCAGCCGAGCAGGGGGCAATGAGCAGTTCTTC. Variable domain in full (rest from reference TRBV5-6 and TRBJ2-1): DAGVTQSPTHLIKTRGQQVTLRCSPKSGHDTVSWYQQALGQGPQFIFQYYEEEERQRGNFPDRFSGHQFPNYSSELNVNALLLGDSALYLCASSRAGGNEQFFGPGTRLTVL.